The entry below gives a single TCR beta chain sequence along with its context. The clone's antigen remains unknown. It has no much larger one-base neighbor in the sample; base qualities were not kept. V ends up 4 bases short and J 5 bases short, with an unmatched junction base count of 9. CDR1 is given as LNHNV and CDR2 as YYDKDF, both from the germline V gene (reference sequence). From its cysteine to its phenylalanine, the CDR3 spans 16 amino acids. Just the 48-base CDR3 DNA is kept, in frame starting at base 1. A cohort of around 29 patients with locally advanced or metastatic urothelial carcinoma, treated at Memorial Sloan Kettering on a trial protocol, was included. Peripheral blood mononuclear cells were collected pretreatment and during treatment, with between 1 and 8 total time points obtained per patient. The Qiagen DNeasy Blood extraction kit was used to purify genomic DNA from total PBMCs and tumor samples. PBMCs were collected pretreatment and during treatment, and were isolated and stored as previously described.

The sample is drawn from a study of PD-L1 blockade in urothelial cancer (dated by TCRdb to 2015 to 2018). In terms of the full investigation: All patients started therapy in about 2014 and received atezolizumab 1,200 mg intravenously every 3 weeks. About 90% of the roughly 30 patients were males with bladder-origin urothelial cancer, and about two thirds of the roughly 30 reported a prior smoking history. Patients had an ECOG performance status of 0 or 1 and had received between 0 and 3 prior chemotherapy regimens. Blood samples were analyzed at 3 weeks after treatment start (second dose) and at 6 weeks after treatment start. A median of roughly 140,000 T cells and 80,000 or so unique TCRs was obtained from blood samples, and a median clonality of roughly 0.08 was observed. An exploratory multi-omic analysis was conducted of the somatic, immune and clinical correlates of response to PD-L1 blockade with atezolizumab in urothelial cancer. Pretreatment tumor samples, along with matched peripheral blood collected serially before and after atezolizumab treatment, underwent TCR sequencing. Durable clinical benefit meant progression-free survival longer than 6 months, and TCR features were also tested against progression-free and overall survival. In the same patients who had TCR sequencing, pretreatment tumors also underwent whole exome sequencing and RNA sequencing. Nine patients reached durable clinical benefit, while 20 patients did not. Pretreatment blood TCR-seq was available for 30 or so patients, at least one posttreatment blood collection was obtained for roughly 25 patients, and tumor TCR-seq was available for roughly 25 patients.

Beyond this particular receptor, the publication reports: Patients with durable benefit showed greater expansion of tumor-associated TCR clones in peripheral blood 3 weeks after starting treatment (n ≈ 21, p = 0.022). Because the sample size was small (n of about 30) and many of the analyses were exploratory, the results are meant to be hypothesis-generating. A pretreatment peripheral blood TCR clonality below the median was linked to improved progression-free and overall survival.

To estimate absolute template abundance from read counts, synthetic TCR analog templates were spiked into each PCR. The immunoSEQ assay was used to amplify TCRbeta CDR3 regions from genomic DNA with bias-controlled V and J gene primers. Sequencing of rearranged TCRbeta segments was performed at approximately 20X coverage. For the original study's pipeline: Clustering was used to correct sequencing errors, and CDR3s were annotated against IMGT so that V, D and J genes could be assigned. Out-of-frame and stop-codon sequences were excluded, and only productive TCRbeta rearrangements were used in downstream analyses. Clonality was calculated as one minus the Shannon entropy normalized by the log of the number of unique productive sequences. Clones differing between time points or between blood and tumor were identified by Fisher's exact test with Benjamini-Hochberg correction at adjusted p below 0.01. TCRdb provides this immuneACCESS table in a form limited to in-frame rearrangements. Some clones are lacking; in checked studies, under half of them reflect an unresolved V gene, and why the rest are absent is not known. For V, J and clone size, that table is used; D and trimming come from the DNA. This sample holds about 24,000 clones; approximately 90% were observed only once. Of the sample, around 2.9% falls within the top ten clones.

The V and J genes are TRBV15 and TRBJ2-5; 11 nucleotides in the junction match TRBD2. This specimen was PBMCs, taken around atezolizumab (anti-PD-L1) treatment. This TCR was sampled from a man aged 45-65 years with urothelial cancer. The sequenced DNA: TGTGCCACCAGCAACTCTAGCGGGAGGTTCTTGGAGACCCAGTACTTC. Translated, it reads CATSNSSGRFLETQYF.